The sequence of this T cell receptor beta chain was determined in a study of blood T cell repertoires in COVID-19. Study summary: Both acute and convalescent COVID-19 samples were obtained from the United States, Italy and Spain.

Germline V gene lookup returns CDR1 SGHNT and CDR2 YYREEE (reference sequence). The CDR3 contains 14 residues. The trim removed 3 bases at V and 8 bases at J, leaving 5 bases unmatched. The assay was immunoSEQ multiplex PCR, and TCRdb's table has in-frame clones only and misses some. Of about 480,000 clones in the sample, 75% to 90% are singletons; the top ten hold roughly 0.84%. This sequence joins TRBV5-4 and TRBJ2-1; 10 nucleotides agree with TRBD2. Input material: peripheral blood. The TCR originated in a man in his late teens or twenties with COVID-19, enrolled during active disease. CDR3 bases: TGTGCCAGCAGCTGGCCTAGCGGGAGAGATGAGCAGTTCTTC. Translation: CASSWPSGRDEQFF.